A single sample is the source of the 20 T cell receptor beta chains below, sequenced in a study of T cells in Graves' hyperthyroidism and ophthalmopathy. TCR beta CDR3 region amplification was performed from RNA transcripts. HTBI primers were the set used in a first-round RT-PCR of the TCR CDR3. Via MiXCR, TCRdb re-called the multiplex PCR reads, giving one row per CDR3 protein. The sample contains hundreds of thousands of distinct CDR3 sequences, more than 30% of which appear only once. Sequenced material: blood. The receptors shown here come from a man aged 18 to 35 with Graves' hyperthyroidism.

J is TRBJ2-5 and V is TRBV7-9, with 12 positions matching TRBD1. This CDR3 has 15 amino acids. Germline V lookup: CDR1 SEHNR, CDR2 FQNEAQ (reference sequence). The J segment lost 5 bases and the V segment lost 5 bases, leaving 6 bases of the junction unmatched. CDR3 residues: CASSAGTGGLETQYF. The CDR3, as DNA: TGTGCCAGCAGCGCCGGGACAGGGGGCTTGGAGACCCAGTACTTC. The full variable domain, in which reference TRBV7-9 and TRBJ2-5 provide the parts outside the CDR3, is DTGVSQNPRHKITKRGQNVTFRCDPISEHNRLYWYRQTLGQGPEFLTYFQNEAQLEKSRLLSDRFSAERPKGSFSTLEIQRTEQGDSAMYLCASSAGTGGLETQYFGPGTRLLVL.

This clonotype was counted at least ten times. V usage is TRBV11-2 and J usage is TRBJ1-6, with D possibly TRBD1 on 5 matching bases. V dropped 2 bases and J dropped 9 bases, with 14 bases sitting between them. CDR1 and CDR2 (germline): SGHAT, FQNNGV. This CDR3 spans 15 amino acids. The CDR3 here is CASSLRGREGSPLHF. CDR3 DNA sequence: TGTGCCAGCAGCTTAAGAGGCAGGGAAGGTTCACCCCTCCACTTT. Supplemented by reference TRBV11-2 and TRBJ1-6, the full variable domain reads EAGVAQSPRYKIIEKRQSVAFWCNPISGHATLYWYQQILGQGPKLLIQFQNNGVVDDSQLPKDRFSAERLKGVDSTLKIQPAKLEDSAVYLCASSLRGREGSPLHFGNGTRLTVT.

There are a few counts of this clonotype. The chain combines TRBV9 with TRBJ2-7, with D possibly matching TRBD2 (7 bases). CDR1 SGDLS and CDR2 YYNGEE come from the germline V gene. Trimming shortened V by 4 bases and J by 3 bases, and 17 bases separated the two germline ends. The CDR3 runs to 15 residues. Here the CDR3 DNA reads TGTGCCAGCAGCTTGGCAATCGGGGGGCTCTACGAGCAGTACTTC. This gives the protein CASSLAIGGLYEQYF.

This clonotype appeared once. This may stem from a read error, because a much larger clone lies one nucleotide away. J is TRBJ2-2 and V is TRBV29-1; a weak D match, TRBD1 (5 bases). Germline lookup yields CDR1 SQVTM and CDR2 ANQGSEA. Trimming took 4 bases from V and 4 from J, leaving 13 bases between them. CDR3 length: 14 amino acids. CDR3 residues: CSVGSRVGTGELFF. DNA for the CDR3: TGCAGCGTTGGGAGCAGGGTGGGCACCGGGGAGCTGTTTTTT.

The J gene is TRBJ1-6, the V gene TRBV25-1, with TRBD1 matching 9 bases. V dropped 3 bases and J dropped 11; count of bases not matched to a gene: 8. The germline V gene encodes CDR1 MGHDK and CDR2 SYGVNS. This CDR3 is 15 amino acids long. CDR3 in amino acids: CASSDEGQGGPPLHF. The CDR3 nucleotides read TGTGCCAGCAGTGATGAGGGACAGGGAGGGCCACCCCTCCACTTT.

This clonotype was picked up many times. The V gene is TRBV10-1, the J gene TRBJ1-5; 9 nucleotides agree with TRBD1. The CDR3 length is 15 residues. The junction had 2 bases not matched to a gene; V was cut back by 3 bases and J by 2 bases. CDR1 and CDR2 (germline): WNHNN, SYGVQD (reference sequence). CDR3 in DNA: TGCGCCAGCAGTGAAAGGGACAGGGGCAATCAGCCCCAGCATTTT. It specifies CASSERDRGNQPQHF.

Only a few counts were recorded for this clonotype. The V and J genes are TRBV5-1 and TRBJ2-7; tentative D call: TRBD1 (6 bases). V was cut by 0 bases and J by 1 base, with 11 bases left in between. The germline gives CDR1 SGHRS, CDR2 YFSETQ. There are 15 residues in the CDR3. The CDR3 is CASSLVGQTSYEQYF. DNA of the CDR3: TGCGCCAGCAGCTTGGTCGGACAGACGTCCTACGAGCAGTACTTC.

V usage is TRBV7-9 and J usage is TRBJ2-7; the D gene is possibly TRBD2 (5 bases). The V end lost 3 bases, the J end lost 4 bases, and 16 bases lay between the germline ends. CDR1 is SEHNR and CDR2 is FQNEAQ in the germline V gene (reference sequence). The length of the CDR3 is 15 residues. The CDR3 DNA is TGTGCCAGCAGCTTGGACCGGGGTAGTGGGTACGAGCAGTACTTC. This encodes CASSLDRGSGYEQYF.

In this sample, this clonotype turned up many times. One end of the junction is discordant with germline, which a read error may explain. The V call is TRBV7-9, the J call TRBJ1-1; 12 positions agree with TRBD1. The CDR3 has 12 residues. The germline CDR1 and CDR2 sequences are SEHNR and FQNEAQ (reference sequence). The CDR3 coding sequence is TGTGCCAGCAGTTCCGGGACAGGGGGCTGGGTCTTT. This translates into CASSSGTGGWVF.

The genes are TRBV12-3 or TRBV12-4 and TRBJ2-7, with 8 bases matching TRBD1. This CDR3 has 14 residues. Trimming took 3 bases from V and 4 from J; bases not matched to a gene: 5. Here the CDR3 reads CASSFQDREYEQYF. In DNA form, the CDR3 reads TGTGCCAGCAGTTTTCAGGACAGGGAATACGAGCAGTACTTC.

The sample holds many counts of this clonotype. The chain has TRBV9 and TRBJ1-6; D is undetermined. The V gene lost 0 bases and the J gene lost 11 bases, with 9 bases spanning the gap. The CDR3 loop spans 13 amino acids. The germline gives CDR1 SGDLS, CDR2 YYNGEE. The chain's CDR3 is CASSVDSSAPLHF. The CDR3 DNA follows: TGTGCCAGCAGCGTAGACAGCTCCGCACCCCTCCACTTT.

The chain joins TRBV25-1 to TRBJ1-6, with D possibly being TRBD1 (6 bases). The V gene's germline CDR1 is MGHDK and CDR2 SYGVNS. The CDR3 runs 15 residues. V dropped 6 bases and J dropped 5 bases, with 14 bases sitting between them. This CDR3 is CASSTGTSNNSPLHF. The CDR3 region has the DNA TGTGCCAGCAGCACCGGGACATCCAATAATTCACCCCTCCACTTT.

This chain uses TRBV10-3 with TRBJ2-7; D not resolved. The CDR3 has 13 amino acids. Germline V gene data show CDR1 as ENHRY and CDR2 as SYGVKD. Trimming stripped 11 bases from V and 1 base from J, with 15 bases between. The CDR3 DNA follows: TGTGCCGGGATAAGGTCTCGTTCCTACGAGCAGTACTTC. Translating gives CAGIRSRSYEQYF.

The chain couples TRBV15 to TRBJ1-5; no definite D call. The CDR3 has 15 amino acids. V was trimmed by 3 bases and J by 4 bases, leaving 13 bases between them. CDR1 and CDR2 (germline): LNHNV, YYDKDF (reference sequence). CDR3 sequence reads: CATSSDRVGNQPQHF. The CDR3 DNA reads TGTGCCACCAGCAGTGATCGGGTCGGGAATCAGCCCCAGCATTTT.

Points on this clonotype: One junction end does not reproduce the germline sequence, and a read error may be involved. The chain has TRBV11-2 and TRBJ2-7; TRBD2 matches at 10 bases. The CDR3 length is 18 residues. The germline V gene encodes CDR1 SGHAT and CDR2 FQNNGV. CDR3 DNA: TGCGCCAGCAGCCAGCCTCTCGGTCCTAGCGGGAGTGGATACGAGCAGTACTTC. It is translated as CASSQPLGPSGSGYEQYF.

V is TRBV29-1 and J is TRBJ2-3; perhaps TRBD1 as D (6 bases). V was trimmed by 6 bases and J by 5 bases, leaving 9 bases between them. Germline CDR1 SQVTM, CDR2 ANQGSEA. CDR3 size: 11 residues. As DNA, the CDR3 is TGCAGCGTCGCGACAGGAGATACGCAGTATTTT. Its translation is CSVATGDTQYF.

In its sample, this clonotype was seen a few times. V usage is TRBV20-1 and J usage is TRBJ2-2; possible D gene TRBD1, 6 bases. CDR3 length: 15 amino acids. The germline V gene has CDR1 DFQATT and CDR2 SNEGSKA (reference sequence). V gave up 1 base and J gave up 0 bases, with 9 bases separating them. The CDR3 reads CSARAGHTNTGELFF. The CDR3 nucleotides read TGCAGTGCTAGAGCGGGACACACGAACACCGGGGAGCTGTTTTTT.

This clonotype has ten or more counts. The CDR3 sequence: CASSESRGGQGAFF. The CDR3 DNA sequence: TGCGCCAGCAGTGAGTCGAGAGGGGGGCAAGGAGCTTTCTTT. V gene TRBV10-2 combines with J gene TRBJ1-1; maybe TRBD1 (6 bases). The germline CDR1 and CDR2 sequences are WSHSY and SAAADI. With 0 bases removed from V and 10 bases from J, the gap between germline ends came to 15 bases. The CDR3 is made up of 14 amino acids.

This clonotype was detected a few times. This chain connects TRBV12-5 to TRBJ2-7; either TRBD1 or TRBD2 may fit D (5 bases each). Trimming removed 5 bases at V and 3 bases at J, with 14 bases between. This CDR3 spans 14 amino acids. Per the germline V gene, CDR1 is LGHNT and CDR2 is FRNRAP. CDR3 DNA: TGTGCTAGTGGTCTCCGGGACGAACTCTACGAGCAGTACTTC. Its translation is CASGLRDELYEQYF.

The rearrangement links TRBV10-3 to TRBJ2-3, with D possibly matching TRBD2 (7 bases). Per the germline V gene, CDR1 is ENHRY and CDR2 is SYGVKD. With 4 bases removed from V and 5 bases from J, the gap between germline ends came to 13 bases. This CDR3 spans 14 amino acids. CDR3 sequence reads: CAISAGGAGDTQYF. The CDR3 coding sequence is TGTGCCATCAGTGCGGGGGGCGCGGGAGATACGCAGTATTTT.